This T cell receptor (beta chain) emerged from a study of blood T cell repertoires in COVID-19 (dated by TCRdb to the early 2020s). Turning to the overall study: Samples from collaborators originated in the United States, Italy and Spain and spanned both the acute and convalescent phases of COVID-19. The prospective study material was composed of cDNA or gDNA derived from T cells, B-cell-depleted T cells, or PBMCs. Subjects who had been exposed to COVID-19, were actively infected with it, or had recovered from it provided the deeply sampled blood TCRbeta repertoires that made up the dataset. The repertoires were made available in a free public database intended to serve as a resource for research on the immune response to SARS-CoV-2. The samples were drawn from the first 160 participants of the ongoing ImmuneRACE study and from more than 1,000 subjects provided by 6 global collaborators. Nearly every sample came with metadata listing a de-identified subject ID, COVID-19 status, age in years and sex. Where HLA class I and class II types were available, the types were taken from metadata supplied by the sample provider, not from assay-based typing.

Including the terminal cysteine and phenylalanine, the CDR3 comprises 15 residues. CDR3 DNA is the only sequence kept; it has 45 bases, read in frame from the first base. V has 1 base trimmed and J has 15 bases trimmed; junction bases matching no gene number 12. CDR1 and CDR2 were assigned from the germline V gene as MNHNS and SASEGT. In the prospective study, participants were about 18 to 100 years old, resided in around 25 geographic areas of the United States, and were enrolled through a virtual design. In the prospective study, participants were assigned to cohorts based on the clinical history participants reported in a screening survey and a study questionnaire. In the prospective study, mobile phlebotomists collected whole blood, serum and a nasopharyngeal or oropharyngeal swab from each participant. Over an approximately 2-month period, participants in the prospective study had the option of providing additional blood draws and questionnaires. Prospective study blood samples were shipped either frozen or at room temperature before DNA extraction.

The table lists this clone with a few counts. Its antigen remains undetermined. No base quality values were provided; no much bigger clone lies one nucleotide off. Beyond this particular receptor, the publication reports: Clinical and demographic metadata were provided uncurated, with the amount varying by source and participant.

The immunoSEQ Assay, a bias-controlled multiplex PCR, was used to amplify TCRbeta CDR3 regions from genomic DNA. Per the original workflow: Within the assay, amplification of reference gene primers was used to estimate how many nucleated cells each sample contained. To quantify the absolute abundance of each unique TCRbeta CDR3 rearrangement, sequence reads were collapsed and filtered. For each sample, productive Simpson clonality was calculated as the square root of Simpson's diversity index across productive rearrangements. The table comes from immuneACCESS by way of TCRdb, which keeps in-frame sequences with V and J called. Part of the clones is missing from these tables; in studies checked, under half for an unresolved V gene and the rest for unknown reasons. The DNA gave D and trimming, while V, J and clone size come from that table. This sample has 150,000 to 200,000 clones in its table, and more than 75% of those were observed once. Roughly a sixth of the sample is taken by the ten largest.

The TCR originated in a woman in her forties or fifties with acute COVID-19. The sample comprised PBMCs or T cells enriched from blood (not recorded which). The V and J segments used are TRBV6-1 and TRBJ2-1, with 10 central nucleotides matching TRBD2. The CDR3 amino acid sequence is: CASSEGASGGPSLFF. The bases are TGTGCCAGCAGTGAAGGGGCTAGCGGGGGCCCCTCGCTGTTCTTC.